The text below deals with one T cell receptor (beta chain). Deletions cut 1 base from V and 3 bases from J, with 8 bases between. Germline V gene lookup returns CDR1 LNHNV and CDR2 YYDKDF (reference sequence). The CDR3 has 14 residues. This record belongs to a study of blood T cell repertoires in COVID-19. Study summary: COVID-19 samples, acute and convalescent, were from the United States, Italy and Spain.

Per the original methods: Estimation of nucleated cell counts relied on the amplification of reference gene primers. Sequencing used immunoSEQ multiplex PCR; TCRdb keeps in-frame clones, though not all of them. The V and J calls and clone size were taken over from that table, and D and trimming were inferred from the DNA. The profile shows roughly 70,000 clones, roughly 84% of them singletons. Sequenced sample: peripheral blood. J is TRBJ2-3 and V is TRBV15; D is perhaps TRBD2 (6 bases). The receptor's source is a woman of 80 years or more with active or convalescent COVID-19. As DNA, the CDR3 is TGTGCCACCAGCAGAGGTGGGGGGACAGATACGCAGTATTTT. This translates into CATSRGGGTDTQYF. Together with reference TRBV15 and TRBJ2-3, the CDR3 gives the full variable domain: DAMVIQNPRYQVTQFGKPVTLSCSQTLNHNVMYWYQQKSSQAPKLLFHYYDKDFNNEADTPDNFQSRRPNTSFCFLDIRSPGLGDTAMYLCATSRGGGTDTQYFGPGTRLTVL.